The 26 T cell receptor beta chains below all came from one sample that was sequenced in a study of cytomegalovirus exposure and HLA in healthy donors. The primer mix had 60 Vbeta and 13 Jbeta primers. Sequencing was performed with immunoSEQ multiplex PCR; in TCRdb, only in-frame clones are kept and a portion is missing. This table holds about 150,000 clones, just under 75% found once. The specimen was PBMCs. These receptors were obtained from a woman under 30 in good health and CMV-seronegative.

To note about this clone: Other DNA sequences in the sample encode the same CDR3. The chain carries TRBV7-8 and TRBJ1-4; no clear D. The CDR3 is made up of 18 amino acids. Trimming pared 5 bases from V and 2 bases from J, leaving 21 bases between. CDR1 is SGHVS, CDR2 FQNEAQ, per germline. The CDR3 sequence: CASSPHIYGVFTNEKLFF. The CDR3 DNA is TGTGCCAGCAGCCCGCATATCTACGGGGTGTTTACTAATGAAAAACTGTTTTTT.

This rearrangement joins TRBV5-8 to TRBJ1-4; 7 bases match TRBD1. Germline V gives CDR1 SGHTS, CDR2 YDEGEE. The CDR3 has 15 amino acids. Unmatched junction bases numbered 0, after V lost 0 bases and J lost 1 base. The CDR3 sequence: CASSLGQGTNEKLFF. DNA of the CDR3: TGTGCCAGCAGCTTGGGACAGGGAACTAATGAAAAACTGTTTTTT.

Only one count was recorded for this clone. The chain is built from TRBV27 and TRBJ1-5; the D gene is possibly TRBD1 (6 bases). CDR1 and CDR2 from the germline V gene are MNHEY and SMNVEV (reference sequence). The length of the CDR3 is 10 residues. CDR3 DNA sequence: TGTGCTTCGGGGGGCCAGCCCCAGCATTTT. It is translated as CASGGQPQHF.

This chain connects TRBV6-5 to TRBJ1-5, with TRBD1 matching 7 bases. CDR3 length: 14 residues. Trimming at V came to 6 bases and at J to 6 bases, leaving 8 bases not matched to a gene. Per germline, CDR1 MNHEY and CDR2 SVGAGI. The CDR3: CASRQDRQGQPQHF. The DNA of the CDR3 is TGTGCCAGCAGACAGGACAGGCAGGGTCAGCCCCAGCATTTT.

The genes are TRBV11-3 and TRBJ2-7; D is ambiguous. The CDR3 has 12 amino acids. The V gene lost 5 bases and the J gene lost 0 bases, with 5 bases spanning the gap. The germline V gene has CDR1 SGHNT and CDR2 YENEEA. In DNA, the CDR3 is TGTGCCAGCAGCCTGGACTCCTACGAGCAGTACGTC. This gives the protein CASSLDSYEQYV.

As DNA, the CDR3 is TGTGCCAGCTCACCACCGTACGGGACAGGGTCTGGAAACACCATATATTTT. This sequence encodes CASSPPYGTGSGNTIYF. The V and J genes are TRBV18 and TRBJ1-3; 9 bases map to TRBD1. Germline V gives CDR1 KGHSH, CDR2 LQKENI. The length of the CDR3 is 17 residues. With 0 bases clipped from V and 1 base from J, the junction kept 4 bases outside the gene matches.

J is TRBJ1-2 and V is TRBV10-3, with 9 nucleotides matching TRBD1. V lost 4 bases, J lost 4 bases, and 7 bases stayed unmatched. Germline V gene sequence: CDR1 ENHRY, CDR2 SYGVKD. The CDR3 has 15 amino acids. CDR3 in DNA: TGTGCCATCAGTGGGGGACAGGGTAAAGTCTATGGCTACACCTTC. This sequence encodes CAISGGQGKVYGYTF.

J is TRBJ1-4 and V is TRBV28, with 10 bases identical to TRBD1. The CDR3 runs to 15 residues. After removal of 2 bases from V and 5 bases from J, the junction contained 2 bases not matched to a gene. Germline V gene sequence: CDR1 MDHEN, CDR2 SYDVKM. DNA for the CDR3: TGTGCCAGCAGTTTACGACAGGGGGCAAATGAAAAACTGTTTTTT. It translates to CASSLRQGANEKLFF. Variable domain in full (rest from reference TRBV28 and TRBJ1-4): DVKVTQSSRYLVKRTGEKVFLECVQDMDHENMFWYRQDPGLGLRLIYFSYDVKMKEKGDIPEGYSVSREKKERFSLILESASTNQTSMYLCASSLRQGANEKLFFGSGTQLSVL.

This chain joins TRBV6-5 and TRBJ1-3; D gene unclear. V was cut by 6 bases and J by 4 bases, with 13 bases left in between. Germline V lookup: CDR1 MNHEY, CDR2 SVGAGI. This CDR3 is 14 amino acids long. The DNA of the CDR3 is TGTGCCAGCAGCCTCAGTCCCCTCGGAAACACCATATATTTT. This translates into CASSLSPLGNTIYF.

The CDR3 loop reads CASIRGQDNEQFF. The CDR3 bases are TGTGCCAGCATTCGTGGACAGGACAATGAGCAGTTCTTC. The chain uses TRBV6-1 and TRBJ2-1, with 7 bases matching TRBD1. V was pared by 7 bases and J by 5 bases, with 5 bases of the junction left unmatched. The CDR3 covers 13 residues. Germline V CDR1 and CDR2: MNHNS, SASEGT.

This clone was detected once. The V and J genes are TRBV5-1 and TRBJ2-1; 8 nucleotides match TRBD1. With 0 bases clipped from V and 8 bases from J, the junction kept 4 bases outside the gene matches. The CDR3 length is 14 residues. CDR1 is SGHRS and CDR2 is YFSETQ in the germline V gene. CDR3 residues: CASSLGQGWDEQFF. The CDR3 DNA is TGCGCCAGCAGCTTGGGACAGGGGTGGGATGAGCAGTTCTTC.

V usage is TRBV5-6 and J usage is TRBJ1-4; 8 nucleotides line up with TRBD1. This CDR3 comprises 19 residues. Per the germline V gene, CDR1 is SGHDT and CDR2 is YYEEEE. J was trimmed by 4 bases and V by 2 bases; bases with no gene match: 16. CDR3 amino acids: CASSFLQGVTEGGNEKLFF. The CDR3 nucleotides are TGTGCCAGCAGCTTTTTACAGGGGGTGACTGAAGGAGGTAATGAAAAACTGTTTTTT.

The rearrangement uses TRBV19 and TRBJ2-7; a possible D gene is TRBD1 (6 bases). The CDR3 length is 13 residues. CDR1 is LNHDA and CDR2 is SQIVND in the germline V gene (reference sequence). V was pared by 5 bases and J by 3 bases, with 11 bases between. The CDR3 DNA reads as TGTGCCAGTAGTTCAAAGGGACACTACGAGCAGTACTTC. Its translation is CASSSKGHYEQYF.

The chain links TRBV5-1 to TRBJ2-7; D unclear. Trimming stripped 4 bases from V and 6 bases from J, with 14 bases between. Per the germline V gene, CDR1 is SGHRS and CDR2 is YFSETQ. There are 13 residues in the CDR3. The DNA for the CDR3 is TGCGCCAGCAGCCATCCCCCCGGTACCGAGCAGTACTTC. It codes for CASSHPPGTEQYF.

CDR3 residues: CASSLSQGSHYGYTF. In nucleotides, the CDR3 is TGTGCCAGCTCACTCTCGCAGGGGTCGCACTATGGCTACACCTTC. The chain combines TRBV18 with TRBJ1-2; TRBD1 might be the D (6 bases). Germline values: CDR1 KGHSH, CDR2 LQKENI. Deletions cut 4 bases from V and 3 bases from J, with 15 bases between. This CDR3 comprises 15 residues.

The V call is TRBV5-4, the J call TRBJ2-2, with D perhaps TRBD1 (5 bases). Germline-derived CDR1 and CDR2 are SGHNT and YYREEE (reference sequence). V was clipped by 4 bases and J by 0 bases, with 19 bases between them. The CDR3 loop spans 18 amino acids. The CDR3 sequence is CASSETPRTNPNTGELFF. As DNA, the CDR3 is TGTGCCAGCAGCGAAACACCTCGGACAAATCCGAACACCGGGGAGCTGTTTTTT. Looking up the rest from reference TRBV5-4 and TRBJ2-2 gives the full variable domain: ETGVTQSPTHLIKTRGQQVTLRCSSQSGHNTVSWYQQALGQGPQFIFQYYREEENGRGNFPPRFSGLQFPNYSSELNVNALELDDSALYLCASSETPRTNPNTGELFFGEGSRLTVL.

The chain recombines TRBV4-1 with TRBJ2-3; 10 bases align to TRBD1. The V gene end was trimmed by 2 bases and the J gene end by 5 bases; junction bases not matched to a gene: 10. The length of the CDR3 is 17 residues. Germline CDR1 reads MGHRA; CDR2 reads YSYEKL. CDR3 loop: CASSQQTGGLSEDTQYF. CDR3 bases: TGCGCCAGCAGCCAACAGACAGGGGGCCTGTCAGAAGATACGCAGTATTTT.

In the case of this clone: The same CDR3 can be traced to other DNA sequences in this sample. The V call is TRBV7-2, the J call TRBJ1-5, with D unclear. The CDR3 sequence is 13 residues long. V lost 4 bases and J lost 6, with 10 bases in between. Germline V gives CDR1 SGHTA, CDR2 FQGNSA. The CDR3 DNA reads TGTGCCAGCAGCTCACTCTTTCTTCAGCCCCAGCATTTT. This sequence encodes CASSSLFLQPQHF.

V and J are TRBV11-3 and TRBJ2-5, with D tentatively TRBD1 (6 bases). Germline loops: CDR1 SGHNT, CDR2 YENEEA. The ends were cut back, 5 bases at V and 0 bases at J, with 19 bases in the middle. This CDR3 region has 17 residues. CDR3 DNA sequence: TGTGCCAGCAGCCACTCATCGGGCAGGGGACACCAAGAGACCCAGTACTTC. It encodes CASSHSSGRGHQETQYF.

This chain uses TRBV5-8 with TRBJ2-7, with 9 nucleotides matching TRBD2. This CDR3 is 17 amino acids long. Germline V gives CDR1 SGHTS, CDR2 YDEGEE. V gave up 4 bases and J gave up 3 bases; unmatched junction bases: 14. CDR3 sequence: CASSPIRRGRGGYEQYF. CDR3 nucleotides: TGTGCCAGCAGCCCGATCCGCCGCGGGAGGGGCGGCTACGAGCAGTACTTC.

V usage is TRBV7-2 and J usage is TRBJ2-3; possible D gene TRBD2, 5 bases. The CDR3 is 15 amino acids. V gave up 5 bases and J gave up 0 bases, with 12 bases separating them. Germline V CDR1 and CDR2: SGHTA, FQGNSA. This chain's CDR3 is CASSPQWTSTDTQYF. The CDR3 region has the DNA TGTGCCAGCAGCCCCCAGTGGACTAGCACAGATACGCAGTATTTT. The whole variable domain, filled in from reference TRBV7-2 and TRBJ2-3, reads GAGVSQSPSNKVTEKGKDVELRCDPISGHTALYWYRQSLGQGLEFLIYFQGNSAPDKSGLPSDRFSAERTGGSVSTLTIQRTQQEDSAVYLCASSPQWTSTDTQYFGPGTRLTVL.

In DNA form, the CDR3 reads TGTGCCAGCAGCTTAGCAAGCCAGGGGAGAACCTATGGCTACACCTTC. Protein product: CASSLASQGRTYGYTF. V gene TRBV7-2 combines with J gene TRBJ1-2; tentatively, D is TRBD1 (6 bases). The CDR3 runs 16 residues. Trimming pared 0 bases from V and 4 bases from J, leaving 15 bases between. Germline V gene lookup returns CDR1 SGHTA and CDR2 FQGNSA.

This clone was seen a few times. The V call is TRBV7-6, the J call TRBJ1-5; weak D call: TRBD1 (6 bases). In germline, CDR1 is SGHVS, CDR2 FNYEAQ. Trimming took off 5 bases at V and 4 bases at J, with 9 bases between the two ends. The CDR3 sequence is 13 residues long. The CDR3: CASSPDRNQPQHF. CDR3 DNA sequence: TGTGCCAGCAGCCCTGACAGGAATCAGCCCCAGCATTTT.

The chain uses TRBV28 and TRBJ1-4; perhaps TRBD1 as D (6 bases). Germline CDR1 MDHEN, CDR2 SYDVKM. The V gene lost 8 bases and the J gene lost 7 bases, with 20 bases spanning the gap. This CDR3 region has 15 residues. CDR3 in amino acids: CASWGGTGFGEKLFF. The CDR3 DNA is TGTGCCAGCTGGGGGGGAACAGGGTTCGGTGAAAAACTGTTTTTT.

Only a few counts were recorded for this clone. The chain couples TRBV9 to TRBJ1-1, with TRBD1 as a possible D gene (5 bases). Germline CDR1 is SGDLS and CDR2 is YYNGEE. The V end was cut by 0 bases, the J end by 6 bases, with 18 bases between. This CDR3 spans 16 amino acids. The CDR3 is CASSVVGDSPRAEAFF. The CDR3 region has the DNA TGTGCCAGCAGCGTAGTCGGTGACAGTCCTAGGGCTGAAGCTTTCTTT.

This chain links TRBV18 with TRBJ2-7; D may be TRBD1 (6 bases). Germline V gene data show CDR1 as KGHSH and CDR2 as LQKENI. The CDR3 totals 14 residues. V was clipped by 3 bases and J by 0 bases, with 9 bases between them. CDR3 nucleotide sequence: TGTGCCAGCTCACCGGACAGAAGCTCCTACGAGCAGTACTTC. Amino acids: CASSPDRSSYEQYF.